Below, 25 T cell receptor beta chains from the same sample are listed, as sequenced in a study of post-analysis software for immune sequencing data (dated by TCRdb to about 2015). Study-wide findings and limitations: About five TRBV segments, including TRBV5-6, TRBV5-1 and TRBV20-1, were significantly more frequent in patients than controls.

No antigens are known for them. Library method: PCR. Sequencer: Illumina HiSeq 2500. Unique molecular identifiers were incorporated into TCR beta cDNA libraries to reduce PCR and sequencing biases. TCRdb reprocessed the public reads (quality trimming at Q25 with fastp, clone calling with MiXCR) and kept in-frame beta chains. A single entry per CDR3 protein holds the most common genes and DNA from its merged rows. This sample has about 460,000 distinct CDR3 sequences in its table, and 40% to 55% of those were observed once. The ten largest clones add up to over 10% of the sample. Input material: blood. The receptors were gathered from a girl between 10 and 17 years old with multiple sclerosis.

This clonotype was picked up a small number of times. This chain uses TRBV2 with TRBJ2-7; D is ambiguous. CDR1 and CDR2 (germline): SNHLY, FYNNEI. This CDR3 has 13 amino acids. V was shortened by 10 bases and J by 7 bases, with 20 bases between the two germline ends. In nucleotides, the CDR3 is TGTGCCACCGATTTGACCGAAAGCGTGGAGCAGTACTTC. It is translated as CATDLTESVEQYF.

The rearrangement joins TRBV10-3 to TRBJ1-1, with a weak D call TRBD1 (6 bases). CDR1 is ENHRY and CDR2 is SYGVKD in the germline V gene. Trimming left V 3 bases short and J 8 bases short, with 10 bases between. This CDR3 spans 12 amino acids. CDR3 in DNA: TGTGCCATCAGTGAAGGAGGGACAGAAGCTTTCTTT. It specifies CAISEGGTEAFF.

The J gene is TRBJ2-7, the V gene TRBV20-1, with 10 bases that match TRBD2. Per germline, CDR1 DFQATT and CDR2 SNEGSKA (reference sequence). The CDR3 totals 14 residues. J gave up 3 bases and V 5 bases, and 7 bases lay outside the gene matches. CDR3: CSAGPSGRIYEQYF. In DNA, the CDR3 is TGCAGTGCTGGCCCTAGCGGGAGAATCTACGAGCAGTACTTC.

The chain uses TRBV9 and TRBJ1-2; no clear D. The V and J ends lost 4 bases and 5 bases respectively, with 21 bases between them. The CDR3 is 16 amino acids. Per germline, CDR1 SGDLS and CDR2 YYNGEE. CDR3 coding DNA: TGTGCCAGCAGCCTATCAGGAGGCCGGAGGGAGTATGGCTACACCTTC. It yields the protein CASSLSGGRREYGYTF.

This clonotype has just a few counts. This chain uses TRBV5-1 with TRBJ2-3; 10 bases map to TRBD2. Germline CDR1 and CDR2: SGHRS and YFSETQ. The CDR3 loop spans 15 amino acids. V was clipped by 6 bases and J by 3 bases; unmatched bases: 7. CDR3 in DNA: TGCGCCAGCACCCCTACTAGCGGGACTACAGATACGCAGTATTTT. This translates into CASTPTSGTTDTQYF.

This chain links TRBV19 with TRBJ2-1, with D perhaps being TRBD1 or TRBD2 (6 bases each). V was cut by 6 bases and J by 0 bases, with 12 bases left in between. CDR1 is LNHDA and CDR2 is SQIVND in the germline V gene (reference sequence). The CDR3 consists of 15 residues. The DNA for the CDR3 is TGTGCCAGTAGAGGGGGGAAGAGCTCCTACAATGAGCAGTTCTTC. This sequence encodes CASRGGKSSYNEQFF.

The rearrangement joins TRBV20-1 to TRBJ2-7, with unresolved D. Germline V gives CDR1 DFQATT, CDR2 SNEGSKA (reference sequence). This CDR3 contains 9 residues. The V end lost 3 bases, the J end lost 3 bases, and 0 bases lay between the germline ends. CDR3 sequence reads: CSASYEQYF. The CDR3 nucleotides read TGCAGTGCTAGCTACGAGCAGTACTTC.

This clonotype was recorded only once. V is TRBV5-1 and J is TRBJ1-2, with D maybe TRBD1 (5 bases). V gave up 0 bases and J gave up 1 base, with 16 bases separating them. Germline V gene sequence: CDR1 SGHRS, CDR2 YFSETQ. The CDR3 length is 17 residues. Here the CDR3 DNA reads TGCGCCAGCAGCTTGGCCCTCCAGGGCCGTCATAACTATGGCTACACCTTC. Translating gives CASSLALQGRHNYGYTF.

The chain employs TRBV6-2 or TRBV6-3 and TRBJ2-4, with D unresolved. The closer fit of TRBJ2-7 to the DNA end suggests the J call may be wrong. The germline gives CDR1 MNHEY, CDR2 SVGEGT. The CDR3 extends over 12 amino acids. The CDR3 loop is CASSGVCYEQYF. The CDR3 DNA reads as TGTGCCAGCTCCGGAGTATGCTACGAGCAGTACTTC.

This chain uses TRBV4-2 with TRBJ2-7; 7 nucleotides line up with TRBD2. Germline V gives CDR1 LGHNA, CDR2 YNFKEQ. This CDR3 comprises 15 residues. After removal of 1 base from V and 2 bases from J, the junction contained 5 bases not matched to a gene. The CDR3 coding sequence is TGTGCCAGCAGCCAAGTGCGGGAGAGGACCTACGAGCAGTACTTC. Amino acids: CASSQVRERTYEQYF.

In its sample, this clonotype was seen a few times. The V and J genes are TRBV4-1 and TRBJ1-2; 8 bases agree with TRBD1. V lost 2 bases to trimming and J lost 3 bases; unmatched junction nucleotides: 14. Germline V gene lookup returns CDR1 MGHRA and CDR2 YSYEKL. The CDR3 loop spans 18 amino acids. The CDR3 bases are TGCGCCAGCAGCCAACCCGCACGGACAGGGAAGATAGACTATGGCTACACCTTC. It yields the protein CASSQPARTGKIDYGYTF.

This clonotype has more than one count but fewer than ten. The chain couples TRBV10-3 to TRBJ2-1, with TRBD2 identical over 14 bases. This CDR3 is built from 16 residues. V shed 0 bases, J shed 10 bases, and the junction held 5 bases outside the gene matches. Germline loops: CDR1 ENHRY, CDR2 SYGVKD. CDR3 loop: CAISESGTSGRREQFF. The DNA of the CDR3 is TGTGCCATCAGTGAGTCCGGGACTAGCGGGAGACGCGAGCAGTTCTTC.

This chain uses TRBV5-1 with TRBJ2-5; 15 bases are shared with TRBD2. The CDR3 sequence is 17 residues long. CDR1 and CDR2 from the germline V gene are SGHRS and YFSETQ. V was clipped by 4 bases and J by 2 bases; unmatched bases: 6. DNA of the CDR3: TGCGCCAGCAGCCCCGGACTAGCGGGAGGGTATCAAGAGACCCAGTACTTC. Translation: CASSPGLAGGYQETQYF. The full variable domain, rest sourced from reference TRBV5-1 and TRBJ2-5, is KAGVTQTPRYLIKTRGQQVTLSCSPISGHRSVSWYQQTPGQGLQFLFEYFSETQRNKGNFPGRFSGRQFSNSRSEMNVSTLELGDSALYLCASSPGLAGGYQETQYFGPGTRLLVL.

This clonotype was observed once. This sequence joins TRBV4-1 and TRBJ2-5; 8 nucleotides match TRBD2. J was trimmed by 11 bases and V by 1 base; bases with no gene match: 12. The CDR3 is 15 residues long. CDR1 is MGHRA, CDR2 YSYEKL, per germline. For the CDR3, the DNA is TGCGCCAGCAGCCAAGTCCAAGCGGGAGAGGGAGAGCAGTACTTC. This gives the protein CASSQVQAGEGEQYF.

The chain has TRBV10-3 and TRBJ2-1, with 10 bases fitting TRBD1. The J call could be wrong; TRBJ2-7 is a better fit for the DNA end. CDR3 size: 17 residues. Per the germline V gene, CDR1 is ENHRY and CDR2 is SYGVKD. CDR3 nucleotide sequence: TGTGCCATCAGTGAGTTTTCCGGGACAGGGGCATACAATGAGCAGTACTTC. It codes for CAISEFSGTGAYNEQYF.

This clonotype was recorded a few times. This chain uses TRBV7-2 with TRBJ2-5, with TRBD2 matching 7 bases. Germline trimming cut 3 bases from V and 2 bases from J; bases unmatched to any gene: 6. The CDR3 has 15 residues. Germline CDR1 and CDR2: SGHTA and FQGNSA. This chain's CDR3 is CASSFTGGIQETQYF. CDR3 in DNA: TGTGCCAGCAGCTTCACGGGAGGTATACAAGAGACCCAGTACTTC.

The rearrangement links TRBV18 to TRBJ2-7, with 8 bases identical to TRBD1. With V trimmed by 3 bases and J by 4 bases, 2 bases remained unmatched. The CDR3 totals 13 residues. Germline CDR1 KGHSH, CDR2 LQKENI. CDR3 in amino acids: CASSPGQEYEQYF. The CDR3 DNA is TGTGCCAGCTCACCGGGACAGGAGTACGAGCAGTACTTC.

The chain joins TRBV20-1 to TRBJ2-2, with 10 bases matching TRBD1. Looked up from germline, CDR1 is DFQATT and CDR2 is SNEGSKA (reference sequence). V gave up 1 base and J gave up 4 bases; unmatched junction bases: 6. CDR3 length: 16 residues. The chain's CDR3 is CSARGRQGAVTGELFF. The CDR3 DNA reads as TGCAGTGCTAGAGGGCGACAGGGGGCGGTCACCGGGGAGCTGTTTTTT.

This chain connects TRBV7-9 to TRBJ2-7; perhaps TRBD2 as D (5 bases). The closer fit of TRBJ2-5 to the DNA end suggests the J call may be wrong. The germline V gene has CDR1 SEHNR and CDR2 FQNEAQ (reference sequence). There are 12 residues in the CDR3. Here the CDR3 DNA reads TGTGCCAGCAGCCAACTCGGAGGGACCCAGTACTTC. Translating it yields CASSQLGGTQYF.

The chain recombines TRBV5-1 with TRBJ2-1, with 10 bases aligning to TRBD2. There are 15 residues in the CDR3. V shed 4 bases and J 5 bases; nucleotides not matched to a gene: 6. CDR1 and CDR2 from the germline V gene are SGHRS and YFSETQ. The CDR3 is CASSPTSGNNNEQFF. CDR3 DNA sequence: TGCGCCAGCAGCCCCACTAGCGGGAACAACAATGAGCAGTTCTTC.

This clonotype was detected only a few times. The chain has TRBV21-1 and TRBJ2-7; the DNA was not compared with TRBD1, the D call given in the table. TRBV21-1 is noted as a pseudogene. The CDR3 totals 18 residues. This CDR3 reads CASSRKGALRGTSYEQYF. The CDR3 coding sequence is TGTGCCAGCAGCCGTAAGGGGGCTCTGCGGGGCACCTCCTACGAGCAGTACTTC.

This chain connects TRBV15 to TRBJ2-7; D gene ambiguous. The CDR3 extends over 12 amino acids. V was shortened by 3 bases and J by 4 bases, with 7 bases between the two germline ends. CDR1 is LNHNV and CDR2 is YYDKDF in the germline V gene (reference sequence). The CDR3 reads CATSRDRYEQYF. CDR3 nucleotide sequence: TGTGCCACCAGCAGGGACCGTTACGAGCAGTACTTC.

This clonotype was seen only once. The V gene is TRBV6-2 or TRBV6-3, the J gene TRBJ1-5; 9 nucleotides line up with TRBD1. V gave up 1 base and J gave up 15 bases; unmatched junction bases: 4. CDR1 is MNHEY, CDR2 SVGEGT, per germline. CDR3 length equals 12 residues. This CDR3 is CASSYYGQGRHF. In DNA form, the CDR3 reads TGTGCCAGCAGTTACTACGGACAGGGGAGGCATTTT.

V and J are TRBV29-1 and TRBJ1-4; 9 nucleotides match TRBD1. V dropped 6 bases and J dropped 8; count of bases not matched to a gene: 13. Germline V lookup: CDR1 SQVTM, CDR2 ANQGSEA. This CDR3 is built from 15 residues. The CDR3 bases are TGCAGCGTCGGATTTCGGGACAGGGAAAGCGAAAAACTGTTTTTT. Protein product: CSVGFRDRESEKLFF.

This chain joins TRBV9 and TRBJ2-1; D tentatively fits TRBD1 or TRBD2 (6 bases each). Germline assignment: CDR1 SGDLS and CDR2 YYNGEE. This CDR3 region has 15 residues. The V end lost 3 bases, the J end lost 3 bases, and 13 bases lay between the germline ends. CDR3 in DNA: TGTGCCAGCAGCGAAGGGGGGCCGAACTACAATGAGCAGTTCTTC. Translation gives CASSEGGPNYNEQFF.